The source of this T cell receptor beta chain is a study of blood T cell repertoires in COVID-19. On the study more broadly: Material from acute and convalescent COVID-19 was sourced from the United States, Italy and Spain.

Sequenced by immunoSEQ multiplex PCR; TCRdb stores in-frame clones only, minus some. The table shows about 300,000 clones, with over 75% occurring only once. The age range of participants was about 18 to 100 years, with residence in some 25 US areas. Participants had their cohort set by participant-reported clinical history. Recovered Cohort 3 donors showed two negative PCRs, clearance, or symptom resolution. Germline CDR1 reads SGHAT; CDR2 reads FQDESV (reference sequence). The CDR3 runs 14 residues. V dropped 5 bases and J dropped 4 bases, with 14 bases sitting between them. The chain recombines TRBV11-1 with TRBJ1-1; no firm D call. What was sequenced was PBMCs or T cells enriched from blood (not recorded which). This sequence was found in a man aged 25-45 years who had recovered from COVID-19. Written as DNA, the CDR3 is TGTGCCAGCAGCCTAGGGATCGGAGGCACTGAAGCTTTCTTT. Protein sequence: CASSLGIGGTEAFF. The complete variable domain, with remaining parts taken from reference TRBV11-1 and TRBJ1-1, reads EAEVAQSPRYKITEKSQAVAFWCDPISGHATLYWYRQILGQGPELLVQFQDESVVDDSQLPKDRFSAERLKGVDSTLKIQPAELGDSAMYLCASSLGIGGTEAFFGQGTRLTVV.